This TCR beta chain was recovered during a study of T cell changes during pregnancy in multiple sclerosis. TCRdb's table, derived via immunoSEQ multiplex PCR, lists solely in-frame clones and lacks some. The repertoire holds about 41,000 clones, with 89% as singletons. V gave up 0 bases and J gave up 7 bases; unmatched junction bases: 7. This CDR3 region has 15 residues. Germline CDR1 reads SGHVS; CDR2 reads FNYEAQ. This clone was recorded at least ten times. The chain employs TRBV7-6 and TRBJ2-7; 9 bases match TRBD2. The receptor was derived from a female donor with multiple sclerosis, enrolled in a pregnancy study. The sample here was CD4+ T cells from peripheral blood mononuclear cells, taken in the first trimester of pregnancy. The CDR3 DNA is TGTGCCAGCAGCTTAGCGGCGGGAGGGCCGTTTGAGCAGTACTTC. Residues: CASSLAAGGPFEQYF.